The source of this T cell receptor (beta chain) is a study of T cell repertoires in cytomegalovirus infection. As for the study in general: A matching HLA type, together with CMV infection, was signaled by public TCR beta signatures.

Worth noting for this clonotype: Antigen: not known.

TCRdb processed the reads anew with MiXCR; each CDR3 protein has one entry. The repertoire holds more than 300,000 distinct CDR3 sequences, with about 35% as singletons. Study results and limitations: Within the response measured ex vivo, HLA-C-restricted CMV-specific TCR beta clonotypes were dominant. CMV carriers with the relevant HLA were identified by cumulative public TCR beta family frequency.

The trim removed 7 bases at V and 2 bases at J, leaving 8 bases unmatched. The CDR3 contains 15 residues. Germline assignment: CDR1 SNHLY and CDR2 FYNNEI. The gene calls are TRBV2 and TRBJ1-3; 7 bases align to TRBD1. The material sequenced was cultured PBMCs, taken from culture after CMV antigen stimulation. This TCR was sampled from a human donor in good health (CMV status not recorded). Some clones in this sample may be carry-over from other donors' samples. The CDR3 bases are TGTGCCAGCATACTTCCAGGGGGAACTGGAAACACCATATATTTT. Translated, it gives CASILPGGTGNTIYF.